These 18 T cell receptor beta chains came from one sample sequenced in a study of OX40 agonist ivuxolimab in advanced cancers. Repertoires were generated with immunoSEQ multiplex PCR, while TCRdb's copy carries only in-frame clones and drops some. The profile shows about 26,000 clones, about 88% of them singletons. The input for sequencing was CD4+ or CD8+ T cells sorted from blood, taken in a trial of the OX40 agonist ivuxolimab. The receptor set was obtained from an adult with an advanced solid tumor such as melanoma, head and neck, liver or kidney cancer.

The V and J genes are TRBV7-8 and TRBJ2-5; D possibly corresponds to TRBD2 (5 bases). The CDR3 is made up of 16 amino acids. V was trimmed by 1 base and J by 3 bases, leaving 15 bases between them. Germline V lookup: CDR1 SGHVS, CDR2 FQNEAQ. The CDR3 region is CASSLGGGTREETQYF. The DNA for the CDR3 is TGTGCCAGCAGCTTAGGTGGAGGAACGAGAGAAGAGACCCAGTACTTC.

This CDR3 reads CASSKDSYNEQFF. The CDR3 nucleotides are TGTGCCAGTAGTAAAGACAGCTACAATGAGCAGTTCTTC. This chain joins TRBV19 and TRBJ2-1; D perhaps matches TRBD1 (5 bases). Per germline, CDR1 LNHDA and CDR2 SQIVND (reference sequence). V was shortened by 4 bases and J by 3 bases, with 7 bases between the two germline ends. This CDR3 comprises 13 residues.

The CDR3 DNA reads TGTGCCAGCAGCCAAGATCCGCCGAACACTGAAGCTTTCTTT. Its protein is CASSQDPPNTEAFF. The chain has TRBV4-2 and TRBJ1-1; D is uncertain. V was trimmed by 0 bases and J by 1 base, leaving 6 bases between them. Germline V gives CDR1 LGHNA, CDR2 YNFKEQ. This CDR3 region has 14 residues.

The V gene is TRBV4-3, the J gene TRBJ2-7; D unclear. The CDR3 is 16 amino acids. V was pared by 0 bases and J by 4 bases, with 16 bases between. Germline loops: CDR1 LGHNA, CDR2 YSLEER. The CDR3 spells CASSQDPGPSGYEQYF. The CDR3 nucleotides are TGCGCCAGCAGCCAAGATCCAGGACCCTCCGGGTACGAGCAGTACTTC.

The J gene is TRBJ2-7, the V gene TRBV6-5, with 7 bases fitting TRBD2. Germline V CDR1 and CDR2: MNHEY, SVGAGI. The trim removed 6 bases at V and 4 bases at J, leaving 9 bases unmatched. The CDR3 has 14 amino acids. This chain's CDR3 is CASSPTSALYEQYF. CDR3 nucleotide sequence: TGTGCCAGCAGCCCCACTAGCGCCCTTTACGAGCAGTACTTC.

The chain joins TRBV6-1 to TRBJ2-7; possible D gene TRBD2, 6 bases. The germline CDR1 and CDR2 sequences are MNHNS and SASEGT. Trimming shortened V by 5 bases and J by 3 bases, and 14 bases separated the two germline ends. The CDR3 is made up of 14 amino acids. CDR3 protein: CASSFGGPVYEQYF. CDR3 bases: TGTGCCAGCAGTTTCGGGGGACCGGTCTACGAGCAGTACTTC.

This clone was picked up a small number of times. This CDR3 is CASSSSGGPPGNEQFF. In DNA form, the CDR3 reads TGCGCCAGCAGCTCATCGGGGGGGCCCCCTGGCAATGAGCAGTTCTTC. The V call is TRBV5-1, the J call TRBJ2-1; 8 positions agree with TRBD2. The CDR3 spans 16 residues. Germline V gene lookup returns CDR1 SGHRS and CDR2 YFSETQ. With V trimmed by 3 bases and J by 6 bases, 11 bases remained unmatched.

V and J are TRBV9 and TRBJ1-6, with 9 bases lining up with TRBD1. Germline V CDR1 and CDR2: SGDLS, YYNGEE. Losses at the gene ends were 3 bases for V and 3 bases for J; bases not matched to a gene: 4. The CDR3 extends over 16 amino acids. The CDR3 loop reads CASSGTGEFYNSPLHF. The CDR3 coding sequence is TGTGCCAGCAGCGGGACAGGGGAATTCTATAATTCACCCCTCCACTTT.

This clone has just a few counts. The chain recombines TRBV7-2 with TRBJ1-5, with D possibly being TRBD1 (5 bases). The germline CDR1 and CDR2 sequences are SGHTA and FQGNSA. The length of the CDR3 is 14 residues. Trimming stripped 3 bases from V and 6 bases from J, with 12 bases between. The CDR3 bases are TGTGCCAGCAGCTTGGCCGGGGACGGTCAGCCCCAGCATTTT. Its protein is CASSLAGDGQPQHF.

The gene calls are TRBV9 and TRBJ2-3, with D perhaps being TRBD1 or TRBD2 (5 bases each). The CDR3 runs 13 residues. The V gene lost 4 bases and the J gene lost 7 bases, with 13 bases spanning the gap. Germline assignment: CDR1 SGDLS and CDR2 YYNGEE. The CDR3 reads CASSPQRGNTQYF. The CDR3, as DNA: TGTGCCAGCAGCCCCCAGAGGGGAAATACGCAGTATTTT.

In DNA, the CDR3 is TGTGCCAGCAGCTTAGTTTACGGGGACACAGATACGCAGTATTTT. Translating it yields CASSLVYGDTDTQYF. The chain employs TRBV7-2 and TRBJ2-3, with D perhaps TRBD2 (5 bases). The CDR3 has 15 amino acids. Trimming stripped 1 base from V and 2 bases from J, with 10 bases between. Looked up from germline, CDR1 is SGHTA and CDR2 is FQGNSA.

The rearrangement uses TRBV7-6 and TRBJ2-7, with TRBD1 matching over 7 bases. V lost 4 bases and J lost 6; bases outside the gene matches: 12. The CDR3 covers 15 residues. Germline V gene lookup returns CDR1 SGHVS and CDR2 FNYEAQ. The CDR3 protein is CASSSSHLYRGEQYF. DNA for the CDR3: TGTGCCAGCAGCTCCTCCCACCTCTACAGGGGCGAGCAGTACTTC.

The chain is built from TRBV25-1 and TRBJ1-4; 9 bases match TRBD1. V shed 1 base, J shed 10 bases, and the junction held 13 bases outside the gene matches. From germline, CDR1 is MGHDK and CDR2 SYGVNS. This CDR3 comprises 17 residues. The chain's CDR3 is CASSELGGDRDYGKLFF. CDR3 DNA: TGTGCCAGCAGTGAATTGGGTGGGGACAGGGACTATGGAAAACTGTTTTTT.

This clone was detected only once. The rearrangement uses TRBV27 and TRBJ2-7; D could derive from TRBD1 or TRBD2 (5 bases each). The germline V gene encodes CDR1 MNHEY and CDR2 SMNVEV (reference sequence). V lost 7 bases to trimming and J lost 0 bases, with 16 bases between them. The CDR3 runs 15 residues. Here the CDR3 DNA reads TGTGCCAGCAACTCCCGGGGCCTGAGCTCCTACGAGCAGTACTTC. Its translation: CASNSRGLSSYEQYF.

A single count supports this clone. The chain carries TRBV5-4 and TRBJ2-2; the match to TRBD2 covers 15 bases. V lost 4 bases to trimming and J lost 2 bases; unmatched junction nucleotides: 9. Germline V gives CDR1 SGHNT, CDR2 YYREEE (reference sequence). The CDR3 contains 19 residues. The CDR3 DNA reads TGTGCCAGCAGCGATGGGGGACTAGCGGGGGGCGTTAACACCGGGGAGCTGTTTTTT. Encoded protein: CASSDGGLAGGVNTGELFF.

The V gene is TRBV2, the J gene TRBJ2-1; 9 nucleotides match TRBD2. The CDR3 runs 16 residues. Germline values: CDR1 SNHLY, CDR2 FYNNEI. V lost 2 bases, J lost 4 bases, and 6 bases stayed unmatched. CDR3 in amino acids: CASSERRTSVYNEQFF. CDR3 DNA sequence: TGTGCCAGCAGTGAAAGGAGGACTAGCGTTTACAATGAGCAGTTCTTC. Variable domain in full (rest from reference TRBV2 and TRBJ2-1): EPEVTQTPSHQVTQMGQEVILRCVPISNHLYFYWYRQILGQKVEFLVSFYNNEISEKSEIFDDQFSVERPDGSNFTLKIRSTKLEDSAMYFCASSERRTSVYNEQFFGPGTRLTVL.

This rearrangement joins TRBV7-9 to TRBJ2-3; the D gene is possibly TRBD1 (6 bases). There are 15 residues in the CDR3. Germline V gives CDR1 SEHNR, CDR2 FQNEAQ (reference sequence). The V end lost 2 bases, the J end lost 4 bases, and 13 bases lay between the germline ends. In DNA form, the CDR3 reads TGTGCCAGCAGCTTATATGGGGGCGACGCAGATACGCAGTATTTT. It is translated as CASSLYGGDADTQYF.

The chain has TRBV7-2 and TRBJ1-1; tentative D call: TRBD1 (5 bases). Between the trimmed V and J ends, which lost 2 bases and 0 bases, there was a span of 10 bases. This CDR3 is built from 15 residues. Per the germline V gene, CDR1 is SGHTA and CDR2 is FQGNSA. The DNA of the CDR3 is TGTGCCAGCAGCTTAAGGGAGGGGATGAACACTGAAGCTTTCTTT. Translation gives CASSLREGMNTEAFF.